These 29 T cell receptor beta chains share one sample of origin, sequenced in a study of type 1 and type 2 diabetes patients. Genomic DNA was the PCR template. The TCR beta CDR3 region was amplified using 30 forward and 13 reverse primers. From the multiplex PCR reads, TCRdb called clonotypes with MiXCR, one entry per CDR3 protein. The data contain 250,000 to 300,000 distinct CDR3 sequences, roughly 50% of them singletons. Specimen: peripheral blood mononuclear cells (PBMCs). The receptor set was obtained from a man aged 18 to 29 with type 2 diabetes.

This clonotype showed up many times. The V and J genes are TRBV10-1 and TRBJ2-7; 8 bases are shared with TRBD2. The CDR3 covers 15 residues. Germline V gene sequence: CDR1 WNHNN, CDR2 SYGVQD (reference sequence). V lost 0 bases, J lost 6 bases, and 7 bases stayed unmatched. CDR3 DNA sequence: TGCGCCAGCAGTGAGTCAAGCGGGGGCTGGGGCGAGCAGTACTTC. Protein product: CASSESSGGWGEQYF.

This clonotype has a handful of counts. The chain recombines TRBV29-1 with TRBJ1-4; D not resolved. V was cut by 7 bases and J by 8 bases, with 8 bases left in between. The CDR3 contains 10 residues. CDR1 is SQVTM and CDR2 is ANQGSEA in the germline V gene. CDR3 sequence: CSAFFEKLFF. Written as DNA, the CDR3 is TGCAGCGCCTTCTTCGAAAAACTGTTTTTT. The full variable domain, completed using reference TRBV29-1 and TRBJ1-4, is SAVISQKPSRDICQRGTSLTIQCQVDSQVTMMFWYRQQPGQSLTLIATANQGSEATYESGFVIDKFPISRPNLTFSTLTVSNMSPEDSSIYLCSAFFEKLFFGSGTQLSVL.

The CDR3 DNA reads TGTGCCAGCAGCTTAGAGGGGGACAGCAGGGTCTTAGCTTTCTTT. It encodes CASSLEGDSRVLAFF. The chain carries TRBV7-3 and TRBJ1-1; TRBD1 aligns across 7 bases. The CDR3 is made up of 15 amino acids. Germline CDR1 SGHTA, CDR2 FQGTGA. The ends lost 2 bases at V and 10 bases at J; junction bases unmatched: 13.

The rearrangement uses TRBV4-1 and TRBJ1-1; D not resolved. This CDR3 has 14 residues. CDR1 and CDR2 (germline): MGHRA, YSYEKL. V lost 1 base and J 0 bases, leaving 6 bases between the germline ends. Here the CDR3 reads CASSQGQMNTEAFF. CDR3 bases: TGCGCCAGCAGCCAAGGCCAGATGAACACTGAAGCTTTCTTT.

This chain uses TRBV10-3 with TRBJ1-2; weak D call: TRBD1 (6 bases). This CDR3 is built from 17 residues. Per germline, CDR1 ENHRY and CDR2 SYGVKD. V gave up 4 bases and J gave up 10 bases, with 28 bases separating them. The chain's CDR3 is CAISAGRVRLSEGDYTF. CDR3 nucleotides: TGTGCCATCAGTGCCGGACGGGTTCGACTATCGGAGGGGGACTACACCTTC.

The rearrangement uses TRBV4-3 and TRBJ2-7; 7 bases line up with TRBD2. The germline CDR1 and CDR2 sequences are LGHNA and YSLEER. This CDR3 comprises 15 residues. Germline trimming cut 3 bases from V and 6 bases from J; bases unmatched to any gene: 11. The CDR3 DNA is TGCGCCAGCAGCCACCTAGTGGGAGGGCAGGTCGAGCAGTACTTC. As protein: CASSHLVGGQVEQYF.

The rearrangement uses TRBV5-1 and TRBJ2-7; 11 bases fit TRBD2. J was trimmed by 3 bases and V by 4 bases; bases with no gene match: 3. The CDR3 length is 14 residues. Looked up from germline, CDR1 is SGHRS and CDR2 is YFSETQ. The CDR3 loop is CASSLTSGIYEQYF. The DNA of the CDR3 is TGCGCCAGCAGCCTGACTAGCGGGATCTACGAGCAGTACTTC.

This clonotype was observed a handful of times. CDR3 nucleotides: TGTGCCAGTAGTCCCCCCCGAAGCTACGAGCAGTACTTC. It codes for CASSPPRSYEQYF. The chain carries TRBV19 and TRBJ2-7, with D unclear. Trimming shortened V by 5 bases and J by 3 bases, and 11 bases separated the two germline ends. The length of the CDR3 is 13 residues. Germline CDR1 LNHDA, CDR2 SQIVND (reference sequence).

In this sample, this clonotype turned up a few times. V is TRBV7-6 and J is TRBJ2-7; possibly TRBD2 for D (5 bases). From germline, CDR1 is SGHVS and CDR2 FNYEAQ. There are 12 residues in the CDR3. V was cut by 5 bases and J by 5 bases, with 10 bases left in between. CDR3 sequence reads: CASSPYGDEQYF. The CDR3 DNA sequence: TGTGCCAGCAGCCCCTACGGGGACGAGCAGTACTTC.

There are a few counts of this clonotype. This rearrangement joins TRBV29-1 to TRBJ1-1; D might be TRBD1 (6 bases). V was pared by 5 bases and J by 1 base, with 17 bases between. The CDR3 consists of 15 residues. The germline V gene encodes CDR1 SQVTM and CDR2 ANQGSEA. CDR3 residues: CSVKFFAGANTEAFF. CDR3 in DNA: TGCAGCGTTAAGTTCTTCGCGGGGGCGAACACTGAAGCTTTCTTT.

In its sample, this clonotype was seen a few times. This chain connects TRBV2 to TRBJ2-6, with D hard to call. The CDR3 consists of 13 residues. CDR1 is SNHLY, CDR2 FYNNEI, per germline. V was pared by 10 bases and J by 1 base, with 8 bases between. The DNA of the CDR3 is TGTGCCACCAGACCGTCTGGGGCCAACGTCCTGACTTTC. The encoded protein is CATRPSGANVLTF. The full variable domain, in which reference TRBV2 and TRBJ2-6 provide the parts outside the CDR3, is EPEVTQTPSHQVTQMGQEVILRCVPISNHLYFYWYRQILGQKVEFLVSFYNNEISEKSEIFDDQFSVERPDGSNFTLKIRSTKLEDSAMYFCATRPSGANVLTFGAGSRLTVL.

The rearrangement links TRBV30 to TRBJ2-7, with 11 bases fitting TRBD2. Trimming removed 3 bases from V and 2 bases from J; junction bases left unmatched: 9. Germline V gene lookup returns CDR1 GTSNPN and CDR2 SVGIG (reference sequence). The CDR3 spans 16 residues. CDR3 in DNA: TGTGCCTGGAGCCGGGCGCTAGCGGGAGGTCCCTACGAGCAGTACTTC. It translates to CAWSRALAGGPYEQYF.

The chain uses TRBV5-1 and TRBJ1-6; 8 bases agree with TRBD1. Trimming removed 0 bases from V and 12 bases from J; junction bases left unmatched: 11. This CDR3 comprises 16 residues. Germline V lookup: CDR1 SGHRS, CDR2 YFSETQ. CDR3 region: CASSLEGRGQMGPLHF. CDR3 DNA sequence: TGCGCCAGCAGCTTGGAAGGCAGGGGGCAGATGGGACCCCTCCACTTT.

The rearrangement links TRBV29-1 to TRBJ1-2; D is undetermined. The V end was cut by 4 bases, the J end by 0 bases, with 9 bases between. The CDR3 has 13 residues. Germline CDR1 reads SQVTM; CDR2 reads ANQGSEA. The CDR3: CSVGVEPNYGYTF. The CDR3 coding sequence is TGCAGCGTTGGGGTTGAACCTAACTATGGCTACACCTTC.

This clonotype has ten or more counts. The rearrangement uses TRBV30 and TRBJ2-7, with 12 bases matching TRBD1. V shed 3 bases, J shed 4 bases, and the junction held 10 bases outside the gene matches. There are 16 residues in the CDR3. The germline V gene has CDR1 GTSNPN and CDR2 SVGIG (reference sequence). Here the CDR3 reads CAWSGSRGQGAYEQYF. In nucleotides, the CDR3 is TGTGCCTGGAGCGGAAGTAGGGGACAGGGGGCTTACGAGCAGTACTTC.

The chain is built from TRBV27 and TRBJ2-7, with TRBD1 matching 8 bases. Germline CDR1 and CDR2: MNHEY and SMNVEV (reference sequence). The CDR3 sequence is 15 residues long. V lost 3 bases and J lost 1; bases outside the gene matches: 5. The DNA of the CDR3 is TGTGCCAGCAGTTTGGGGGGACAGGAATCCTACGAGCAGTACTTC. Protein sequence: CASSLGGQESYEQYF.

CDR3: CASSSGLAGVSEQFF. The CDR3 DNA is TGTGCCAGCAGCTCTGGACTAGCGGGAGTTAGTGAGCAGTTCTTC. This chain uses TRBV7-3 with TRBJ2-1; 13 bases line up with TRBD2. The CDR3 is 15 residues long. The ends lost 4 bases at V and 9 bases at J; junction bases unmatched: 6. The germline V gene encodes CDR1 SGHTA and CDR2 FQGTGA.

The J gene is TRBJ2-7, the V gene TRBV6-5; D tentatively fits TRBD1 or TRBD2 (5 bases each). Germline V gene sequence: CDR1 MNHEY, CDR2 SVGAGI. This CDR3 contains 15 residues. V lost 4 bases, J lost 2 bases, and 15 bases lay in between. The CDR3 sequence: CASSSSGTDTYEQYF. The CDR3 nucleotides read TGTGCCAGCAGTTCATCCGGGACGGATACCTACGAGCAGTACTTC.

V and J are TRBV6-2 or TRBV6-3 and TRBJ2-1; TRBD2 matches 10 bases. The CDR3 has 13 amino acids. Germline loops: CDR1 MNHEY, CDR2 SVGEGT. The V and J ends lost 8 bases and 8 bases, in that order; junction bases with no gene match: 6. The CDR3: CASSSGSIDEQFF. Written as DNA, the CDR3 is TGTGCCAGCTCTAGCGGGAGTATCGATGAGCAGTTCTTC.

This CDR3 reads CASSFLLNTEAFF. CDR3 DNA: TGCGCCAGCAGCTTTTTACTGAACACTGAAGCTTTCTTT. This chain joins TRBV5-1 and TRBJ1-1; D gene uncertain. The CDR3 sequence is 13 residues long. CDR1 is SGHRS, CDR2 YFSETQ, per germline. Trimming left V 2 bases short and J 0 bases short, with 5 bases between.

This clonotype came up a few times. This chain's CDR3 is CSAPRSETQYF. The CDR3 DNA reads TGCAGTGCTCCCAGATCTGAGACCCAGTACTTC. The chain links TRBV20-1 to TRBJ2-5; D is uncertain. CDR3 length equals 11 residues. Between the trimmed V and J ends, which lost 5 bases and 5 bases, there was a span of 9 bases. In germline, CDR1 is DFQATT, CDR2 SNEGSKA (reference sequence).

V is TRBV19 and J is TRBJ1-1; D is perhaps TRBD1 (5 bases). CDR1 is LNHDA, CDR2 SQIVND, per germline (reference sequence). V lost 11 bases to trimming and J lost 3 bases, with 10 bases between them. This CDR3 has 11 residues. CDR3 in DNA: TGTGCCTCACGGGGGGACACTGAAGCTTTCTTT. It codes for CASRGDTEAFF.

Only a few counts were recorded for this clonotype. V and J are TRBV19 and TRBJ1-1; D is perhaps TRBD1 (6 bases). CDR1 is LNHDA, CDR2 SQIVND, per germline (reference sequence). V lost 8 bases to trimming and J lost 1 base, with 14 bases between them. CDR3 length equals 14 residues. CDR3 amino acids: CASSGVAPNTEAFF. CDR3 nucleotides: TGTGCCAGTTCAGGGGTCGCCCCGAACACTGAAGCTTTCTTT.

At least ten counts were recorded for this clonotype. V is TRBV20-1 and J is TRBJ1-6, with 9 positions matching TRBD1. The length of the CDR3 is 14 residues. The V gene end was trimmed by 3 bases and the J gene end by 6 bases; junction bases not matched to a gene: 3. CDR1 and CDR2 from the germline V gene are DFQATT and SNEGSKA (reference sequence). DNA for the CDR3: TGCAGTGCTAGCAAGGGACAGGGTAATTCACCCCTCCACTTT. Encoded protein: CSASKGQGNSPLHF.

This clonotype showed up just a few times. The chain combines TRBV28 with TRBJ1-2; D unresolved. Trimming stripped 2 bases from V and 8 bases from J, with 12 bases between. CDR1 and CDR2 (germline): MDHEN, SYDVKM. CDR3 length: 13 amino acids. The CDR3 sequence: CASSLNSARGYTF. As DNA, the CDR3 is TGTGCCAGCAGTTTAAACAGCGCCCGGGGCTACACCTTC.

V usage is TRBV7-6 and J usage is TRBJ2-7, with TRBD1 identical over 7 bases. The CDR3 runs 13 residues. Trimming removed 10 bases from V and 6 bases from J; junction bases left unmatched: 12. CDR1 SGHVS and CDR2 FNYEAQ come from the germline V gene. This CDR3 reads CANSDGNRGEQYF. CDR3 nucleotide sequence: TGTGCCAACAGTGATGGGAACAGGGGCGAGCAGTACTTC.

The chain combines TRBV30 with TRBJ2-2; maybe TRBD1 (5 bases). The CDR3 extends over 12 amino acids. The V end lost 7 bases, the J end lost 6 bases, and 12 bases lay between the germline ends. The germline V gene encodes CDR1 GTSNPN and CDR2 SVGIG (reference sequence). Here the CDR3 reads CAYSRGPGELFF. The CDR3 DNA sequence: TGTGCCTACTCAAGGGGCCCCGGGGAGCTGTTTTTT.

This clonotype was recorded only once. The rearrangement joins TRBV10-3 to TRBJ2-2; D uncertain. Deletions cut 3 bases from V and 11 bases from J, with 10 bases between. Germline V CDR1 and CDR2: ENHRY, SYGVKD. The CDR3 loop spans 12 amino acids. The CDR3 here is CAISETTRELFF. CDR3 bases: TGTGCCATCAGTGAAACTACCAGAGAGCTGTTTTTT.

The chain is built from TRBV10-3 and TRBJ1-1; D uncertain. There are 15 residues in the CDR3. Germline V gene data show CDR1 as ENHRY and CDR2 as SYGVKD. Trimming stripped 3 bases from V and 0 bases from J, with 11 bases between. The CDR3 DNA sequence: TGTGCCATCAGTGACAGCCAAGCGATGAACACTGAAGCTTTCTTT. It specifies CAISDSQAMNTEAFF.